This T cell receptor (beta chain) came from a study of T cell responses to AZD1222 COVID-19 vaccine. Study-wide results and caveats: The repertoires were collected only after the peak T cell response. Donors in the cohort were predominantly white British and more often female, and clonal diversity was possibly underestimated. It was only a handful of AZD1222 recipients who were seropositive at baseline. Spike-specific TCRs gained breadth and depth after people received two AZD1222 doses.

CDR3 length: 11 residues. V shed 5 bases and J shed 7 bases, with 9 bases lying between them. Germline CDR1 and CDR2: LNHDA and SQIVND (reference sequence). With respect to this clone: Antigen: not known.

Data came from immunoSEQ multiplex PCR; TCRdb stores just in-frame clones and leaves some out. The sample shows roughly 100,000 clones, 88% of them seen only once. The chain joins TRBV19 to TRBJ2-7; D call uncertain. This TCR derives from an adult in good health. The sequences come from peripheral blood, collected on day 0 of AZD1222 vaccination. This CDR3 reads CASSGSGEQYF. Written as DNA, the CDR3 is TGTGCCAGTAGTGGTTCCGGGGAGCAGTACTTC.